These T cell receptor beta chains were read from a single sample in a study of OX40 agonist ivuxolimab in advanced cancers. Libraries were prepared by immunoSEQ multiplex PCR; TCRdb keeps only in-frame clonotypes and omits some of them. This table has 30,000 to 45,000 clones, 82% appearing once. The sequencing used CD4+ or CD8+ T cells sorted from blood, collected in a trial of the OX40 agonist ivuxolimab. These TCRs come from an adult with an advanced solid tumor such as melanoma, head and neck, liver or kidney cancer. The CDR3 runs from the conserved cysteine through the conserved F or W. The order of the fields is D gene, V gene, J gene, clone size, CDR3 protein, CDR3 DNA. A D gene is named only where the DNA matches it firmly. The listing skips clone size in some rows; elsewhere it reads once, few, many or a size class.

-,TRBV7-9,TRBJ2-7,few,CASSLGIGEQYF,TGTGCCAGCAGCTTAGGAATTGGGGAGCAGTACTTC
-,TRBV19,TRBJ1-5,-,CASSVRGQLQLSNQPQHF,TGTGCCAGTAGTGTCCGGGGACAACTCCAACTTAGCAATCAGCCCCAGCATTTT
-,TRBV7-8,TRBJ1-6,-,CASSLERTVGGSPLHF,TGTGCCAGCAGCTTAGAGAGGACAGTGGGGGGTTCACCCCTCCACTTT
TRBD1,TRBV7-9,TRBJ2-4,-,CASSLLRTGSSEYIQYF,TGTGCCAGCAGCTTATTGCGGACAGGGTCGAGCGAGTACATTCAGTACTTC
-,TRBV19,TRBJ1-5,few,CASTGYNQPQHF,TGTGCCAGTACAGGGTATAATCAGCCCCAGCATTTT
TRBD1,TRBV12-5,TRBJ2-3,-,CASGGTGYTQYF,TGTGCTAGTGGTGGGACAGGGTATACGCAGTATTTT
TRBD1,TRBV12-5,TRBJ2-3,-,CASGEGRTGQSTDTQYF,TGTGCTAGTGGTGAAGGCCGGACGGGACAGAGCACAGATACGCAGTATTTT
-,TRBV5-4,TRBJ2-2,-,CASSLGTANTGELFF,TGTGCCAGCAGCCTCGGGACCGCGAACACCGGGGAGCTGTTTTTT
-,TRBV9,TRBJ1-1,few,CASSTGRAPNTEAFF,TGTGCCAGCAGCACAGGACGGGCCCCGAACACTGAAGCTTTCTTT
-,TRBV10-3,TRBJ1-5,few,CATKDSLRGQPQHF,TGTGCCACAAAGGACTCTCTTAGGGGTCAGCCCCAGCATTTT
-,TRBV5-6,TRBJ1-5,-,CASSSKDRPNQPQHF,TGTGCCAGCAGCTCGAAAGACAGGCCCAATCAGCCCCAGCATTTT
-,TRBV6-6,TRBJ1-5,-,CASSTTGRPQHF,TGTGCCAGCAGCACGACAGGTCGGCCCCAGCATTTT
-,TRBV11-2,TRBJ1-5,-,CASERRGKPQHF,TGTGCCAGCGAGCGGAGGGGAAAGCCCCAGCATTTT
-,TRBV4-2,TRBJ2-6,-,CASSQEGSGANVLTF,TGTGCCAGCAGCCAAGAGGGATCTGGGGCCAACGTCCTGACTTTC
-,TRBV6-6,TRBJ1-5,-,CASSQDNSNQPQHF,TGTGCCAGCAGTCAAGACAATAGCAATCAGCCCCAGCATTTT
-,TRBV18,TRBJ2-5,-,CASSPPTAWGTQYF,TGTGCCAGCTCACCACCCACGGCGTGGGGCACCCAGTACTTC
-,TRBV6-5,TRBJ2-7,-,CASSYSKIGTYEQYF,TGTGCCAGCAGTTACTCGAAGATAGGGACCTACGAGCAGTACTTC
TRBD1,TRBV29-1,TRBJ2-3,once,CSARTGTSTDTQYF,TGCAGCGCCAGGACAGGGACTAGCACAGATACGCAGTATTTT
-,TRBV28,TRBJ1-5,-,CASSFRGEPQHF,TGTGCCAGCAGTTTCCGGGGCGAGCCCCAGCATTTT
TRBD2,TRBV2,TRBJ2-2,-,CASSEEAGTGGELFF,TGTGCCAGCAGTGAGGAAGCGGGAACGGGCGGGGAGCTGTTTTTT
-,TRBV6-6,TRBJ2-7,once,CASTQLRLNSYEQYF,TGTGCCAGCACCCAACTTCGGCTAAACTCCTACGAGCAGTACTTC
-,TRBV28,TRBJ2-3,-,CASMTGDTDTQYF,TGTGCCAGCATGACAGGAGACACAGATACGCAGTATTTT
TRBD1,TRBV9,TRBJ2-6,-,CASSASGTGGSGANVLTF,TGTGCCAGCAGCGCCTCCGGGACAGGGGGGTCTGGGGCCAACGTCCTGACTTTC
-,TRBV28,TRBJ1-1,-,CASSSSENTEAFF,TGTGCCAGCAGCTCCTCGGAGAACACTGAAGCTTTCTTT
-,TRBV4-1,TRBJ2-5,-,CASSQAPMKTQYF,TGCGCCAGCAGCCAAGCGCCTATGAAGACCCAGTACTTC
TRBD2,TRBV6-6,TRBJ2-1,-,CASSPSGGAHNEQFF,TGTGCCAGCAGTCCTAGCGGGGGGGCCCACAATGAGCAGTTCTTC
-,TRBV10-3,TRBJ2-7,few,CAIRESGDDSYEQYF,TGTGCCATCAGGGAGTCAGGGGACGATTCCTACGAGCAGTACTTC
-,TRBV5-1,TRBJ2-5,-,CASSVTRWETQYF,TGCGCCAGCAGCGTCACCAGATGGGAGACCCAGTACTTC
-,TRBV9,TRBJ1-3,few,CASSGGLVISGNTIYF,TGTGCCAGCAGCGGAGGACTGGTAATCTCTGGAAACACCATATATTTT
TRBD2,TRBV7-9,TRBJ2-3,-,CASSLEAGVTDTQYF,TGTGCCAGCAGCTTAGAAGCGGGGGTGACAGATACGCAGTATTTT
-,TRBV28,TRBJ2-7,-,CASIQGGRSGEQYF,TGTGCCAGCATTCAGGGGGGTAGGTCGGGCGAGCAGTACTTC
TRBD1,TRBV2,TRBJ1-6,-,CASRATGQGASPLHF,TGTGCCAGCAGAGCCACCGGACAGGGGGCGTCACCCCTCCACTTT
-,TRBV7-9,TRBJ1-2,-,CASSLGGHPNYGYTF,TGTGCCAGCAGCTTAGGTGGACATCCTAACTATGGCTACACCTTC
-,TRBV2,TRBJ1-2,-,CARGSSEYGYTF,TGTGCCAGGGGGTCCTCCGAATATGGCTACACCTTC
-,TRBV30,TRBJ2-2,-,CAWSRTGELFF,TGTGCCTGGAGTAGAACCGGGGAGCTGTTTTTT
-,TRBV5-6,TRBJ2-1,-,CASKFLRDFYNEQFF,TGTGCCAGCAAGTTTCTCAGAGATTTCTACAATGAGCAGTTCTTC
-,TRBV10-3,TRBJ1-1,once,CAISDRVTGNTEAFF,TGTGCCATCAGTGATCGAGTAACAGGGAACACTGAAGCTTTCTTT
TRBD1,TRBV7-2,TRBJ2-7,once,CASSWDRDRFYEQYF,TGTGCCAGCAGCTGGGACAGGGACCGGTTCTACGAGCAGTACTTC
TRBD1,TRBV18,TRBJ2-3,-,CASSPSQGVTDTQYF,TGTGCCAGCTCACCAAGCCAGGGGGTCACAGATACGCAGTATTTT
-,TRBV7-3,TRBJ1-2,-,CASSPTQEDGYTF,TGTGCCAGCAGCCCAACTCAGGAGGATGGCTACACCTTC
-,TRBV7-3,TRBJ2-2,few,CASSHRAGELFF,TGTGCCAGCAGCCACAGGGCCGGGGAGCTGTTTTTT
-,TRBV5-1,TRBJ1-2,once,CASSLQQGALGYTF,TGCGCCAGCAGCCTGCAACAAGGGGCATTAGGCTACACCTTC
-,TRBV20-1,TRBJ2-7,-,CSAVTGGEQYF,TGCAGTGCTGTAACAGGTGGGGAGCAGTACTTC
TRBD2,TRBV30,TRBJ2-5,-,CARSHSGSETQYF,TGTGCCCGATCACATAGCGGGAGCGAGACCCAGTACTTC
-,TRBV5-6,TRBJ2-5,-,CASSTGLRQETQYF,TGTGCCAGCAGCACGGGACTGCGCCAAGAGACCCAGTACTTC